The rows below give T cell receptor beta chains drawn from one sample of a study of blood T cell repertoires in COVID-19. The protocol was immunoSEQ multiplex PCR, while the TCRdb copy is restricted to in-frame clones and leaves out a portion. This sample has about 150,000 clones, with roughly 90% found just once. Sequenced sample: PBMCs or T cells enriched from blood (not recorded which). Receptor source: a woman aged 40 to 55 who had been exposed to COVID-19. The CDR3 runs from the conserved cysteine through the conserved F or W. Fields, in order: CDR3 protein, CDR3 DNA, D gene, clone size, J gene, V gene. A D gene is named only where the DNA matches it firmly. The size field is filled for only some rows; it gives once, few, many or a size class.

CDR3aa: CASSRLGGTDTQYF
CDR3nt: TGTGCCAGCAGCCGACTAGGGGGCACAGATACGCAGTATTTT
d_gene: NA
abundance: NA
j_gene: TRBJ2-3
v_gene: TRBV4-2

CDR3aa: CASSLALVGGPYNEQFF
CDR3nt: TGCGCCAGCAGCTTGGCCTTGGTGGGAGGGCCTTACAATGAGCAGTTCTTC
d_gene: TRBD2
abundance: NA
j_gene: TRBJ2-1
v_gene: TRBV5-1

CDR3aa: CASSLVGGPSTDTQYF
CDR3nt: TGTGCCAGCAGCTTGGTAGGGGGCCCGTCCACAGATACGCAGTATTTT
d_gene: TRBD1
abundance: few
j_gene: TRBJ2-3
v_gene: TRBV7-2

CDR3aa: CASSSDLGQGKGEQFF
CDR3nt: TGCGCCAGCAGCTCGGATCTTGGACAGGGAAAGGGTGAGCAGTTCTTC
d_gene: TRBD1
abundance: NA
j_gene: TRBJ2-1
v_gene: TRBV5-1

CDR3aa: CASSWGQGQDQPQHF
CDR3nt: TGTGCCAGTAGCTGGGGACAGGGGCAGGATCAGCCCCAGCATTTT
d_gene: TRBD1
abundance: NA
j_gene: TRBJ1-5
v_gene: TRBV19

CDR3aa: CASSRTEFAAFF
CDR3nt: TGTGCCAGCAGTCGGACAGAATTTGCTGCTTTCTTT
d_gene: NA
abundance: NA
j_gene: TRBJ1-1
v_gene: TRBV2

CDR3aa: CASSQPGQRTSPLHF
CDR3nt: TGTGCCAGCAGCCAGCCGGGCCAGCGGACCTCACCCCTCCACTTT
d_gene: NA
abundance: NA
j_gene: TRBJ1-6
v_gene: TRBV3-1/TRBV3-2

CDR3aa: CASSPFLGVEQFF
CDR3nt: TGCGCCAGCAGCCCTTTTTTAGGGGTTGAGCAGTTCTTC
d_gene: NA
abundance: NA
j_gene: TRBJ2-1
v_gene: TRBV4-3

CDR3aa: CASSDLPGQGLYGYTF
CDR3nt: TGTGCCAGCAGTGACCTTCCGGGACAGGGCCTTTATGGCTACACCTTC
d_gene: TRBD1
abundance: once
j_gene: TRBJ1-2
v_gene: TRBV6-1

CDR3aa: CASSLVLQGTGELFF
CDR3nt: TGTGCCAGCAGCTTAGTGCTTCAGGGCACCGGGGAGCTGTTTTTT
d_gene: NA
abundance: NA
j_gene: TRBJ2-2
v_gene: TRBV7-2

CDR3aa: CASSQDRRDEQYF
CDR3nt: TGTGCCAGCAGTCAGGACAGGAGGGACGAGCAGTACTTC
d_gene: NA
abundance: NA
j_gene: TRBJ2-7
v_gene: TRBV6-6

CDR3aa: CASSIVARSSYNSPLHF
CDR3nt: TGTGCCAGTAGTATAGTCGCCAGAAGCTCCTATAATTCACCCCTCCACTTT
d_gene: NA
abundance: NA
j_gene: TRBJ1-6
v_gene: TRBV19

CDR3aa: CASSLGGGGEKLFF
CDR3nt: TGCGCCAGCAGCTTAGGAGGGGGCGGTGAAAAACTGTTTTTT
d_gene: TRBD1
abundance: NA
j_gene: TRBJ1-4
v_gene: TRBV5-1

CDR3aa: CASSEITGGYEQYF
CDR3nt: TGCGCCAGCAGTGAAATTACAGGTGGCTACGAGCAGTACTTC
d_gene: NA
abundance: NA
j_gene: TRBJ2-7
v_gene: TRBV10-2

CDR3aa: CASSRDRGVYNEQFF
CDR3nt: TGCGCCAGCAGTCGGGACAGGGGGGTCTACAATGAGCAGTTCTTC
d_gene: TRBD1
abundance: NA
j_gene: TRBJ2-1
v_gene: TRBV10-1

CDR3aa: CASALQGANQPQHF
CDR3nt: TGTGCCAGCGCCTTACAGGGGGCCAATCAGCCCCAGCATTTT
d_gene: TRBD1
abundance: NA
j_gene: TRBJ1-5
v_gene: TRBV18

CDR3aa: CASTPTGGRGTGELFF
CDR3nt: TGTGCCAGCACCCCAACCGGCGGGAGGGGTACCGGGGAGCTGTTTTTT
d_gene: TRBD2
abundance: NA
j_gene: TRBJ2-2
v_gene: TRBV28

CDR3aa: CASSSPGTGPEKLFF
CDR3nt: TGTGCCAGCAGCTCCCCCGGGACAGGGCCTGAAAAACTGTTTTTT
d_gene: TRBD1
abundance: NA
j_gene: TRBJ1-4
v_gene: TRBV7-2

CDR3aa: CASSPLAGSIQETQYF
CDR3nt: TGTGCCAGCTCACCACTAGCGGGCAGCATACAAGAGACCCAGTACTTC
d_gene: TRBD2
abundance: NA
j_gene: TRBJ2-5
v_gene: TRBV18

CDR3aa: CASSQDLKVVGGEAFF
CDR3nt: TGTGCCAGCAGCCAAGATTTAAAGGTCGTTGGGGGGGAAGCTTTCTTT
d_gene: NA
abundance: NA
j_gene: TRBJ1-1
v_gene: TRBV3-1/TRBV3-2

CDR3aa: CASSQDGDRGGNTEAFF
CDR3nt: TGTGCCAGCAGCCAAGATGGGGACAGGGGGGGTAACACTGAAGCTTTCTTT
d_gene: TRBD1
abundance: NA
j_gene: TRBJ1-1
v_gene: TRBV3-1/TRBV3-2

CDR3aa: CASRLGGNNYGYTF
CDR3nt: TGTGCCAGCAGATTAGGGGGCAATAACTATGGCTACACCTTC
d_gene: TRBD1
abundance: NA
j_gene: TRBJ1-2
v_gene: TRBV28

CDR3aa: CASSQEWDSSYEQYF
CDR3nt: TGCGCCAGCAGCCAAGAGTGGGACAGCTCCTACGAGCAGTACTTC
d_gene: TRBD1
abundance: NA
j_gene: TRBJ2-7
v_gene: TRBV4-3

CDR3aa: CASSLEGLGSPTDTQYF
CDR3nt: TGCGCCAGCAGCTTGGAAGGACTAGGGTCCCCCACAGATACGCAGTATTTT
d_gene: TRBD2
abundance: NA
j_gene: TRBJ2-3
v_gene: TRBV5-1

CDR3aa: CASSEVSGINEKLFF
CDR3nt: TGTGCCAGCAGTGAAGTGTCAGGGATAAATGAAAAACTGTTTTTT
d_gene: NA
abundance: NA
j_gene: TRBJ1-4
v_gene: TRBV6-1

CDR3aa: CASSPEEHPYQPQHF
CDR3nt: TGTGCCAGCAGCCCGGAGGAACACCCCTATCAGCCCCAGCATTTT
d_gene: NA
abundance: NA
j_gene: TRBJ1-5
v_gene: TRBV7-9

CDR3aa: CASSPRDTLRSEAFF
CDR3nt: TGTGCCAGCAGCCCTCGGGACACCCTTAGGTCTGAAGCTTTCTTT
d_gene: NA
abundance: NA
j_gene: TRBJ1-1
v_gene: TRBV7-9

CDR3aa: CASSEAPGGSSYNEQFF
CDR3nt: TGTGCCAGCAGTGAAGCTCCCGGGGGGAGCTCCTACAATGAGCAGTTCTTC
d_gene: TRBD2
abundance: NA
j_gene: TRBJ2-1
v_gene: TRBV6-1

CDR3aa: CASSQGLGNYGYTF
CDR3nt: TGTGCCAGTAGTCAGGGTCTGGGAAACTATGGCTACACCTTC
d_gene: NA
abundance: NA
j_gene: TRBJ1-2
v_gene: TRBV19

CDR3aa: CASSLVGHSNTGELFF
CDR3nt: TGTGCCAGCAGCTTAGTGGGACACTCGAACACCGGGGAGCTGTTTTTT
d_gene: NA
abundance: NA
j_gene: TRBJ2-2
v_gene: TRBV5-4